Listed below are T cell receptor beta chains from one sample, sequenced in a study of T cell repertoires in cytomegalovirus infection. Their recognized antigens are unknown. TCRdb processed the reads anew with MiXCR; each CDR3 protein has one entry. This table holds 350,000 to 400,000 distinct CDR3 sequences, roughly 34% found once. The sequences come from cultured PBMCs, collected from culture after CMV antigen stimulation. The receptors derive from a human donor in good health (CMV status not recorded). Some clones in this sample may be carry-over from other donors' samples. Each CDR3 is given with its conserved first and last residue. The order of the fields is J gene, clone size, D gene, V gene, CDR3 DNA, CDR3 protein. A D gene is named only where the DNA matches it firmly. Size tells how often a clone was seen (once, few, many) or the class of an expanded clone, and some rows leave it out.

>TRBJ2-5|.|TRBD1|TRBV9
TGTGCCAGCAGAGCCACCGGGACAGAACAAGAGACCCAGTACTTC
CASRATGTEQETQYF
>TRBJ2-5|.|TRBD2|TRBV7-2
TGTGCCAGCAGCTACCTAGCGGGGATCCAAGAGACCCAGTACTTC
CASSYLAGIQETQYF
>TRBJ2-7|.|.|TRBV12-3/TRBV12-4
TGTGCCAGCAGTTTAGCGCTCTTTAAGGGAGGCGAGCAGTACTTC
CASSLALFKGGEQYF
>TRBJ2-5|.|.|TRBV30
TGTGCCTGGACGCTGACAGGTCGAGAGACCCAGTACTTC
CAWTLTGRETQYF
>TRBJ2-4|.|.|TRBV5-4
TGTGCCAGCAGCTTGTCGGGCCGTGTGGACATTCAGTACTTC
CASSLSGRVDIQYF
>TRBJ2-5|few|.|TRBV6-2/TRBV6-3
TGTGCCAGCAGATCGATCGGCCAAGAGACCCAGTACTTC
CASRSIGQETQYF
>TRBJ2-7|.|TRBD1|TRBV28
TGTGCCAGCACACCGGGACAGGGTATCTCCTACGAGCAGTACTTC
CASTPGQGISYEQYF
>TRBJ1-5|.|.|TRBV5-6
TGTGCCAGCAGCTCTTCATGGGAGGGGGATCAGCCCCAGCATTTT
CASSSSWEGDQPQHF
>TRBJ1-2|few|TRBD1|TRBV28
TGTGCCAGCACCGGGACAGGGGAAGGTTATGGCTACACCTTC
CASTGTGEGYGYTF
>TRBJ1-2|.|.|TRBV29-1
TGCAGCGTTGATGCCGGGGAAGCAGGTGGCTACACCTTC
CSVDAGEAGGYTF
>TRBJ1-1|.|.|TRBV20-1
TGCAGTGCTAGAGGAATTTTGCCTCCCTTTTTGGTGAACACTGAAGCTTTCTTT
CSARGILPPFLVNTEAFF
>TRBJ2-1|few|.|TRBV19
TGTGCCAGTAGCGGGAGATCCTACAATGAGCAGTTCTTC
CASSGRSYNEQFF
>TRBJ2-7|many|.|TRBV7-3
TGTGCCAGCAGCTTAACAGGCGGGACGAGCTCCTACGAGCAGTACTTC
CASSLTGGTSSYEQYF
>TRBJ1-4|many|TRBD1|TRBV7-2
TGTGCCAGCAGCTTAGTAGGGGGACAGGGTGGCGAAAAACTGTTTTTT
CASSLVGGQGGEKLFF
>TRBJ1-1|few|TRBD1|TRBV7-2
TGTGCCAGCAGCCCGGACAGGGGTGAAGCTTTCTTT
CASSPDRGEAFF
>TRBJ1-6|.|.|TRBV6-6
TGTGCCAGCACCTTCGACGGGCGCGGATCACCCCTCCACTTT
CASTFDGRGSPLHF
>TRBJ1-1|few|.|TRBV7-6
TGTGCCAGCAGCTGGAGCCGGGAGCGGGACACTGAAGCTTTCTTT
CASSWSRERDTEAFF
>TRBJ2-3|.|.|TRBV12-3/TRBV12-4
TGTGCCAGCAGACCGGACGGGAGAGATACGCAGTATTTT
CASRPDGRDTQYF
>TRBJ1-2|.|.|TRBV20-1
TGCAGTCTTACAGAGTCCTATGGCTACACCTTC
CSLTESYGYTF
>TRBJ1-5|.|.|TRBV7-6
TGTGCCAGCAGCCTAGCGCCCAGACCTCAGCCCCAGCATTTT
CASSLAPRPQPQHF
>TRBJ2-7|.|TRBD1|TRBV6-2/TRBV6-3
TGTGCCAGCAGTTACGGGACAGGGGCGTACGAGCAGTACTTC
CASSYGTGAYEQYF
>TRBJ2-7|.|TRBD2|TRBV10-3
TGTGCCATCAGCCTTACTAGCGGGGCCTCCTACGAGCAGTACTTC
CAISLTSGASYEQYF
>TRBJ1-1|few|.|TRBV27
TGTGCCAGCAGTTTAGGAGGTGGCGGGAACACTGAAGCTTTCTTT
CASSLGGGGNTEAFF
>TRBJ2-5|many|TRBD2|TRBV7-2
TGTGCCAGCAGCTTAGCGGCTAGCGGGGGACAAGAGACCCAGTACTTC
CASSLAASGGQETQYF
>TRBJ2-1|many|.|TRBV12-3/TRBV12-4
TGTGCCAGCAGTTTGGCGGGACCGACCTACAATGAGCAGTTCTTC
CASSLAGPTYNEQFF